Below are 30 T cell receptor beta chains sequenced from a single sample in a study of cytomegalovirus exposure and HLA in healthy donors. The PCR contained 60 Vbeta and 13 Jbeta primers. The table came from immunoSEQ multiplex PCR; TCRdb's copy has only in-frame clones and leaves some out. The listing records tens of thousands of clones. Source material: PBMCs. These receptors were collected from a man aged 18 to 30 in good health and CMV-seropositive.

The V gene is TRBV6-1, the J gene TRBJ2-3; TRBD2 agrees at 11 bases. This CDR3 contains 14 residues. Germline V gene sequence: CDR1 MNHNS, CDR2 SASEGT. After removal of 5 bases from V and 6 bases from J, the junction contained 4 bases not matched to a gene. CDR3 nucleotides: TGTGCCAGCAGTTCTAGCGGGAGGAGGGATACGCAGTATTTT. It is translated as CASSSSGRRDTQYF.

The chain uses TRBV10-3 and TRBJ2-7; D might be TRBD2 (6 bases). The V gene lost 3 bases and the J gene lost 2 bases, with 11 bases spanning the gap. Germline V CDR1 and CDR2: ENHRY, SYGVKD. The CDR3 length is 14 residues. CDR3 sequence: CAISEGGATYEQYF. CDR3 sequence (DNA): TGTGCCATCAGTGAAGGCGGGGCAACCTACGAGCAGTACTTC.

CDR3 loop: CASSFSGRASPEQYF. In DNA, the CDR3 is TGTGCCAGCAGCTTTAGCGGGAGAGCATCCCCGGAGCAGTACTTC. The rearrangement joins TRBV7-2 to TRBJ2-7; the match to TRBD2 covers 9 bases. Germline CDR1 SGHTA, CDR2 FQGNSA. The CDR3 sequence is 15 residues long. The V gene end was trimmed by 3 bases and the J gene end by 7 bases; junction bases not matched to a gene: 10.

The rearrangement joins TRBV19 to TRBJ2-2; TRBD1 matches 7 bases. The CDR3 extends over 19 amino acids. Germline lookup yields CDR1 LNHDA and CDR2 SQIVND (reference sequence). V shed 0 bases, J shed 0 bases, and the junction held 10 bases outside the gene matches. The CDR3 loop reads CASSIDFLRDRANTGELFF. The CDR3 DNA reads as TGTGCCAGTAGTATAGATTTCCTCCGGGACAGAGCGAACACCGGGGAGCTGTTTTTT.

The chain employs TRBV9 and TRBJ1-6; 8 bases map to TRBD1. Per germline, CDR1 SGDLS and CDR2 YYNGEE. The V and J ends lost 2 bases and 7 bases, in that order; junction bases with no gene match: 5. There are 15 residues in the CDR3. Here the CDR3 reads CASSVDRVGNSPLHF. In DNA form, the CDR3 reads TGTGCCAGCAGCGTGGACAGGGTAGGGAATTCACCCCTCCACTTT. The entire variable domain, with the rest obtained from reference TRBV9 and TRBJ1-6, is as follows: DSGVTQTPKHLITATGQRVTLRCSPRSGDLSVYWYQQSLDQGLQFLIQYYNGEERAKGNILERFSAQQFPDLHSELNLSSLELGDSALYFCASSVDRVGNSPLHFGNGTRLTVT.

The rearrangement uses TRBV10-1 and TRBJ1-5; unclear D gene. The germline V and J ends were trimmed by 4 bases and 2 bases, with 9 bases remaining between them. The CDR3 covers 14 residues. Germline V CDR1 and CDR2: WNHNN, SYGVQD (reference sequence). The CDR3: CASSGRVGNQPQHF. The CDR3 coding sequence is TGCGCCAGCAGTGGACGGGTTGGCAATCAGCCCCAGCATTTT.

The chain has TRBV5-1 and TRBJ2-1; 11 nucleotides line up with TRBD2. CDR3 length equals 16 residues. Germline CDR1 reads SGHRS; CDR2 reads YFSETQ. With V trimmed by 0 bases and J by 10 bases, 9 bases remained unmatched. CDR3 nucleotides: TGCGCCAGCAGCTTGGTGGGTAGCGGGAGGGTCTGGGAGCAGTTCTTC. Translating gives CASSLVGSGRVWEQFF.

The chain uses TRBV30 and TRBJ2-1, with TRBD1 matching 12 bases. V lost 0 bases to trimming and J lost 7 bases; unmatched junction nucleotides: 7. The CDR3 consists of 16 residues. Germline CDR1 reads GTSNPN; CDR2 reads SVGIG (reference sequence). This CDR3 reads CAWSVLGTGGTNEQFF. The CDR3 bases are TGTGCCTGGAGTGTACTGGGGACAGGGGGCACGAATGAGCAGTTCTTC.

The chain uses TRBV27 and TRBJ2-7; 7 nucleotides match TRBD2. The CDR3 spans 15 residues. The V and J ends lost 3 bases and 0 bases, in that order; junction bases with no gene match: 5. Germline V CDR1 and CDR2: MNHEY, SMNVEV (reference sequence). CDR3 region: CASSFSGWSSYEQYF. The DNA for the CDR3 is TGTGCCAGCAGTTTTAGCGGGTGGAGCTCCTACGAGCAGTACTTC.

The V gene is TRBV18, the J gene TRBJ2-2; TRBD2 agrees at 8 bases. Trimming cost V 5 bases and J 6 bases; bases outside gene matches: 5. The CDR3 runs 14 residues. CDR1 is KGHSH and CDR2 is LQKENI in the germline V gene. The CDR3 protein is CASSVTSDPGELFF. Here the CDR3 DNA reads TGTGCCAGCTCAGTGACTAGCGATCCCGGGGAGCTGTTTTTT.

V and J are TRBV13 and TRBJ2-7, with 8 bases that match TRBD2. Looked up from germline, CDR1 is PRHDT and CDR2 is FYEKMQ (reference sequence). This CDR3 is 15 amino acids long. With V trimmed by 8 bases and J by 4 bases, 13 bases remained unmatched. CDR3 amino acids: CASASGGGSNYEQYF. The CDR3 DNA reads TGTGCCAGCGCTTCCGGGGGGGGATCGAATTACGAGCAGTACTTC. The whole variable domain, remainder taken from reference TRBV13 and TRBJ2-7, is AAGVIQSPRHLIKEKRETATLKCYPIPRHDTVYWYQQGPGQDPQFLISFYEKMQSDKGSIPDRFSAQQFSDYHSELNMSSLELGDSALYFCASASGGGSNYEQYFGPGTRLTVT.

This chain connects TRBV7-6 to TRBJ1-6, with 7 positions matching TRBD1. Germline V lookup: CDR1 SGHVS, CDR2 FNYEAQ. This CDR3 has 16 amino acids. Trimming took 2 bases from V and 7 from J; bases not matched to a gene: 8. Here the CDR3 reads CASSLTKTGKNSPLHF. As DNA, the CDR3 is TGTGCCAGCAGCTTAACTAAGACAGGGAAAAATTCACCCCTCCACTTT.

CDR3 sequence: CASSLGDTDTQYF. CDR3 nucleotide sequence: TGTGCCAGCAGTCTAGGAGACACAGATACGCAGTATTTT. V is TRBV6-6 and J is TRBJ2-3, with unresolved D. The germline V gene has CDR1 MNHNY and CDR2 SVGAGI (reference sequence). This CDR3 has 13 amino acids. Trimming stripped 5 bases from V and 2 bases from J, with 8 bases between.

The rearrangement links TRBV27 to TRBJ2-1; 8 nucleotides line up with TRBD1. This CDR3 has 14 amino acids. Germline V gene data show CDR1 as MNHEY and CDR2 as SMNVEV (reference sequence). Trimming at V came to 4 bases and at J to 9 bases, leaving 8 bases not matched to a gene. Here the CDR3 DNA reads TGTGCCAGCAGTTCAGGGGGCGCCGTTGGTGAGCAGTTCTTC. Its protein is CASSSGGAVGEQFF.

V and J are TRBV4-1 and TRBJ2-7; the match to TRBD1 covers 8 bases. Germline V gives CDR1 MGHRA, CDR2 YSYEKL. Trimming removed 0 bases from V and 2 bases from J; junction bases left unmatched: 6. This CDR3 is built from 16 residues. The CDR3 DNA sequence: TGCGCCAGCAGCCAAGATCGCCGACAGGGGACCTACGAGCAGTACTTC. This translates into CASSQDRRQGTYEQYF.

The rearrangement uses TRBV11-2 and TRBJ2-7, with D unresolved. The CDR3 covers 13 residues. Germline values: CDR1 SGHAT, CDR2 FQNNGV. Trimming shortened V by 5 bases and J by 5 bases, and 13 bases separated the two germline ends. The CDR3 coding sequence is TGTGCCAGCAGCCCCTGGTTCCCGGACGAGCAGTACTTC. This encodes CASSPWFPDEQYF.

The rearrangement links TRBV7-2 to TRBJ2-3, with D perhaps TRBD1 (6 bases). This CDR3 is 15 amino acids long. Germline-derived CDR1 and CDR2 are SGHTA and FQGNSA. The V end was cut by 0 bases, the J end by 3 bases, with 10 bases between. CDR3 in amino acids: CASSLAGAGTDTQYF. The DNA for the CDR3 is TGTGCCAGCAGCTTAGCGGGGGCTGGTACAGATACGCAGTATTTT.

The chain employs TRBV5-1 and TRBJ2-1; 10 bases match TRBD2. This CDR3 spans 16 amino acids. Germline CDR1 SGHRS, CDR2 YFSETQ. V lost 7 bases, J lost 5 bases, and 12 bases stayed unmatched. This CDR3 reads CASGDGGLAAHNEQFF. The CDR3 coding sequence is TGCGCCAGCGGCGACGGAGGACTAGCGGCCCACAATGAGCAGTTCTTC. Full variable domain (outside the CDR3, taken from reference TRBV5-1 and TRBJ2-1): KAGVTQTPRYLIKTRGQQVTLSCSPISGHRSVSWYQQTPGQGLQFLFEYFSETQRNKGNFPGRFSGRQFSNSRSEMNVSTLELGDSALYLCASGDGGLAAHNEQFFGPGTRLTVL.

The chain links TRBV2 to TRBJ2-5; D is perhaps TRBD2 (6 bases). CDR1 is SNHLY and CDR2 is FYNNEI in the germline V gene. The ends were cut back, 3 bases at V and 2 bases at J, with 13 bases in the middle. This CDR3 is built from 15 residues. In DNA, the CDR3 is TGTGCCAGCAGTGAGGGGCGGACTAAACAAGAGACCCAGTACTTC. Translating gives CASSEGRTKQETQYF.

The chain's CDR3 is CAGDGGRNYGYTF. As DNA, the CDR3 is TGTGCCGGTGACGGAGGCAGGAACTATGGCTACACCTTC. The V gene is TRBV6-1, the J gene TRBJ1-2, with D unclear. CDR3 length: 13 residues. Germline values: CDR1 MNHNS, CDR2 SASEGT. Trimming took 11 bases from V and 2 from J, leaving 15 bases between them.

The rearrangement uses TRBV4-1 and TRBJ1-1; perhaps TRBD1 as D (5 bases). Germline V gives CDR1 MGHRA, CDR2 YSYEKL. The V end lost 4 bases, the J end lost 6 bases, and 9 bases lay between the germline ends. The CDR3 is 12 residues long. The chain's CDR3 is CASSRAGSEAFF. The DNA for the CDR3 is TGCGCCAGCAGCCGGGCAGGGTCTGAAGCTTTCTTT.

The chain joins TRBV19 to TRBJ1-5; D remains ambiguous. The CDR3 totals 13 residues. In germline, CDR1 is LNHDA, CDR2 SQIVND (reference sequence). Trimming left V 0 bases short and J 3 bases short, with 3 bases between. The CDR3 is CASSIDNNQPQHF. CDR3 coding DNA: TGTGCCAGTAGTATAGACAACAATCAGCCCCAGCATTTT.

The chain uses TRBV4-1 and TRBJ2-2, with a possible D match to TRBD2 (6 bases). Trimming took 4 bases from V and 7 from J, leaving 13 bases between them. CDR1 and CDR2 (germline): MGHRA, YSYEKL. CDR3 size: 14 residues. CDR3 protein: CASSPNGGFGELFF. The CDR3 bases are TGCGCCAGCAGCCCCAATGGGGGGTTCGGGGAGCTGTTTTTT.

This rearrangement joins TRBV5-6 to TRBJ2-6, with 9 positions matching TRBD1. V dropped 1 base and J dropped 2; count of bases not matched to a gene: 7. CDR3 length: 18 residues. Germline V gene sequence: CDR1 SGHDT, CDR2 YYEEEE. CDR3 sequence reads: CASSLKGQGRTGANVLTF. CDR3 in DNA: TGTGCCAGCAGCTTGAAGGGACAGGGAAGGACTGGGGCCAACGTCCTGACTTTC. The complete variable domain, with remaining parts taken from reference TRBV5-6 and TRBJ2-6, reads DAGVTQSPTHLIKTRGQQVTLRCSPKSGHDTVSWYQQALGQGPQFIFQYYEEEERQRGNFPDRFSGHQFPNYSSELNVNALLLGDSALYLCASSLKGQGRTGANVLTFGAGSRLTVL.

The gene calls are TRBV11-1 and TRBJ2-1; 11 bases agree with TRBD2. The CDR3 extends over 17 amino acids. Germline lookup yields CDR1 SGHAT and CDR2 FQDESV (reference sequence). Trimming at V came to 7 bases and at J to 7 bases, leaving 15 bases not matched to a gene. CDR3 nucleotide sequence: TGTGCCAGCACCCAAAGGGTACTAGCGGGAGTCAGGAATGAGCAGTTCTTC. Its translation: CASTQRVLAGVRNEQFF. Full variable domain (rest looked up from reference TRBV11-1 and TRBJ2-1): EAEVAQSPRYKITEKSQAVAFWCDPISGHATLYWYRQILGQGPELLVQFQDESVVDDSQLPKDRFSAERLKGVDSTLKIQPAELGDSAMYLCASTQRVLAGVRNEQFFGPGTRLTVL.

The chain links TRBV28 to TRBJ1-2; a weak D match, TRBD1 (6 bases). The V gene lost 5 bases and the J gene lost 4 bases, with 17 bases spanning the gap. Germline CDR1 is MDHEN and CDR2 is SYDVKM. The CDR3 is made up of 15 amino acids. CDR3 region: CASSVPRQARYGYTF. The CDR3 DNA follows: TGTGCCAGCAGTGTCCCCAGACAGGCCCGCTATGGCTACACCTTC.

V and J are TRBV27 and TRBJ2-1, with D maybe TRBD2 (6 bases). Trimming removed 2 bases at V and 6 bases at J, with 14 bases between. The CDR3 consists of 15 residues. Germline assignment: CDR1 MNHEY and CDR2 SMNVEV (reference sequence). The CDR3 nucleotides are TGTGCCAGCAGTTTAGGGTTGGAGGGGTCCAATGAGCAGTTCTTC. Its translation: CASSLGLEGSNEQFF.

The genes are TRBV19 and TRBJ1-6; 7 nucleotides match TRBD1. Germline values: CDR1 LNHDA, CDR2 SQIVND (reference sequence). The CDR3 runs 15 residues. V lost 3 bases to trimming and J lost 4 bases; unmatched junction nucleotides: 3. The CDR3: CASSMMTGYNSPLHF. CDR3 DNA sequence: TGTGCCAGTAGTATGATGACAGGGTATAATTCACCCCTCCACTTT.

The chain employs TRBV4-1 and TRBJ2-7; 10 positions agree with TRBD1. The CDR3 runs to 15 residues. Trimming took 4 bases from V and 4 from J; bases not matched to a gene: 7. The germline V gene encodes CDR1 MGHRA and CDR2 YSYEKL. CDR3 nucleotides: TGCGCCAGCAGCCGGTCGGGACAGGGGAATTACGAGCAGTACTTC. This encodes CASSRSGQGNYEQYF.

The gene calls are TRBV28 and TRBJ2-5; possible D gene TRBD1, 7 bases. The CDR3 runs 16 residues. V lost 3 bases and J lost 11, with 25 bases in between. Germline V CDR1 and CDR2: MDHEN, SYDVKM. In nucleotides, the CDR3 is TGTGCCAGCAGTTTGTGGCCCGGGACAGCCCCGGGGGAGCAGTACTTC. It codes for CASSLWPGTAPGEQYF.